This TCR beta chain is drawn from a study of neurological immune-mediated disorders. This CDR3 has 13 amino acids. The ends were cut back, 4 bases at V and 6 bases at J, with 10 bases in the middle. Germline lookup yields CDR1 SGHRS and CDR2 YFSETQ. Using its own MiXCR run on the 5' RACE reads, TCRdb lists one record per CDR3 protein. This sample has some 46,000 distinct CDR3 sequences, with 4.5% found just once. Notes on this clonotype: The antigen is unknown.

Study observations and caveats: The multiple sclerosis repertoire cluster showed no association with any clinical or MRI feature. The authors stated that larger cohorts are needed. Phylogenetic grouping assigned the repertoires of 18 of 34 multiple sclerosis patients to one related-CDR3 cluster, which constitutes a possible signature. Private repertoires in all groups were suggested, as expanded clones shared no CDR3 amino acid sequences across subjects.

This receptor was identified in a woman aged 60-75 years with multiple sclerosis. Sequencing was carried out using PBMCs. This chain uses TRBV5-1 with TRBJ2-2, with D possibly matching TRBD2 (6 bases). The CDR3 region is CASSLDYSGELFF. The CDR3 region has the DNA TGCGCCAGCAGCCTGGACTATTCCGGGGAGCTGTTTTTT. Using reference TRBV5-1 and TRBJ2-2 for the parts outside the CDR3, the full variable domain is KAGVTQTPRYLIKTRGQQVTLSCSPISGHRSVSWYQQTPGQGLQFLFEYFSETQRNKGNFPGRFSGRQFSNSRSEMNVSTLELGDSALYLCASSLDYSGELFFGEGSRLTVL.